This paragraph reports one T cell receptor (beta chain). These data originate in a study of PD-L1 blockade in urothelial cancer. The junction had 3 bases not matched to a gene; V was cut back by 1 base and J by 4 bases. This CDR3 has 16 amino acids. CDR1 and CDR2 (germline): SGHRS, YFSETQ. Time point specified: peripheral blood 6 weeks after treatment start. Each PCR reaction had synthetic TCR analog templates spiked into it. Only in-frame clones appear in the TCRdb table, and some are missing; sequencing was by immunoSEQ multiplex PCR. The sample holds roughly 24,000 clones, 90% to 95% seen once. The sequence was collected from a woman aged 55-75 years with urothelial cancer. The chain employs TRBV5-1 and TRBJ2-2; 11 bases align to TRBD1. This specimen consisted of PBMCs, obtained around atezolizumab (anti-PD-L1) treatment. CDR3 coding DNA: TGCGCCAGCAGCTTGAGGACAGGGGGCACCACCGGGGAGCTGTTTTTT. The encoded protein is CASSLRTGGTTGELFF. The full variable domain, with the rest looked up from reference TRBV5-1 and TRBJ2-2, is KAGVTQTPRYLIKTRGQQVTLSCSPISGHRSVSWYQQTPGQGLQFLFEYFSETQRNKGNFPGRFSGRQFSNSRSEMNVSTLELGDSALYLCASSLRTGGTTGELFFGEGSRLTVL.